Ten or more counts support the clone carrying this T cell receptor beta chain. Via MiXCR, TCRdb re-called the 5' RACE reads, giving one row per CDR3 protein. Of about 34,000 distinct CDR3 sequences in the sample, roughly 7.1% are singletons; the top ten hold about an eighth. The data stem from a study of early T cells in non-severe SARS-CoV-2 infection. CDR1 SGHTA and CDR2 FQGTGA come from the germline V gene. CDR3 length: 15 residues. After removal of 1 base from V and 6 bases from J, the junction contained 3 bases not matched to a gene. The TCR was taken from an adult who was a healthcare worker with PCR-confirmed SARS-CoV-2 infection or an uninfected control (not recorded which). The V call is TRBV7-3, the J call TRBJ2-2; 9 bases agree with TRBD1. This specimen was whole blood, taken at baseline. The CDR3 bases are TGTGCCAGCAGCTTAATGGGACAGGGATCCGGGGAGCTGTTTTTT. This gives the protein CASSLMGQGSGELFF.